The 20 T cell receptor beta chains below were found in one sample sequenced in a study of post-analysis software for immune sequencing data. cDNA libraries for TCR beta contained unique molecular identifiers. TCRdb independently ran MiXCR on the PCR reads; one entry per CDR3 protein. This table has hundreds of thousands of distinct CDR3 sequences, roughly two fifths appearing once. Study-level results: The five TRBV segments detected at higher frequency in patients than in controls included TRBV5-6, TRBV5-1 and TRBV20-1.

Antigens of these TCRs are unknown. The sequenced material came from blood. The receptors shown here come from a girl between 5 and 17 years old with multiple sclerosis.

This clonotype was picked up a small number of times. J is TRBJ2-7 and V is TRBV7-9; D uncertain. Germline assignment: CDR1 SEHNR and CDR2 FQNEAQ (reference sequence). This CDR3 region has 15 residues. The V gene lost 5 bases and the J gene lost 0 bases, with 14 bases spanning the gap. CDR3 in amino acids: CASSPRGITSYEQYF. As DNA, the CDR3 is TGTGCCAGCAGCCCCCGAGGCATAACCTCCTACGAGCAGTACTTC.

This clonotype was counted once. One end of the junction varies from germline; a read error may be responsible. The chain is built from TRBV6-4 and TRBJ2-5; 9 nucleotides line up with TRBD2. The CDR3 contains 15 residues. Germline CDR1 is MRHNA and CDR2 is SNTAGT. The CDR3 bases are TGTGCCAGCAGTAACTCGGCGGGGGGGCAAGAGACCCAGTACTTC. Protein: CASSNSAGGQETQYF.

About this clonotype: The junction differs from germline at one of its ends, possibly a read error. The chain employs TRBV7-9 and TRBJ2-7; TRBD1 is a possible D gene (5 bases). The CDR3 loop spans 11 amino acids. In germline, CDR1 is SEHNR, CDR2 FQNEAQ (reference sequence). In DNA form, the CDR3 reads TGTGCCAGCAGCTTGAAGGCAGGGAAGGACTTC. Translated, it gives CASSLKAGKDF.

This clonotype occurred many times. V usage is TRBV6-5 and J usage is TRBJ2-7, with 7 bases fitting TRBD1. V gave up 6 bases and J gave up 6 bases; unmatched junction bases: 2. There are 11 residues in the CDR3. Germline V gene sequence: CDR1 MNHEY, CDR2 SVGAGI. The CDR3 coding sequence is TGTGCCAGCAGCCGGACAGGCGAGCAGTACTTC. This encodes CASSRTGEQYF.

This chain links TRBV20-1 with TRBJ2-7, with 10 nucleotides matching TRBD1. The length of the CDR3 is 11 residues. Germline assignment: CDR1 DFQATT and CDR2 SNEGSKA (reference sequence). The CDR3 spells CNGGQGYEQYF. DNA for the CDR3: TGCAATGGGGGACAGGGGTACGAGCAGTACTTC.

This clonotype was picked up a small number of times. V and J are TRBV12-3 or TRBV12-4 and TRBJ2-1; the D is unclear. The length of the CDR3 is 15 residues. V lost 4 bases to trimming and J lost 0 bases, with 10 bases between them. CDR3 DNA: TGTGCCAGCAGTTCTCCCCACGCCTCCTACAATGAGCAGTTCTTC. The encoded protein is CASSSPHASYNEQFF.

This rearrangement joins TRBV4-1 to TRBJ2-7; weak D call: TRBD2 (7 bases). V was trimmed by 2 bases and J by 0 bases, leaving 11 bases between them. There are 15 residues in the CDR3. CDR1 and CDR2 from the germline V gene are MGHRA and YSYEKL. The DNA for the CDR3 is TGCGCCAGCAGCCAAAGAGGGGGGGACTCCTACGAGCAGTACTTC. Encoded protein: CASSQRGGDSYEQYF.

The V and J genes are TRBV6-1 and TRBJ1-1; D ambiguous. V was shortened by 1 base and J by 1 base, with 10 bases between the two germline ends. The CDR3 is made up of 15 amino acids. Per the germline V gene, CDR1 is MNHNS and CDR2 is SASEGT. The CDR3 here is CASSEVGVKNTEAFF. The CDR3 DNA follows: TGTGCCAGCAGTGAAGTTGGGGTCAAGAACACTGAAGCTTTCTTT.

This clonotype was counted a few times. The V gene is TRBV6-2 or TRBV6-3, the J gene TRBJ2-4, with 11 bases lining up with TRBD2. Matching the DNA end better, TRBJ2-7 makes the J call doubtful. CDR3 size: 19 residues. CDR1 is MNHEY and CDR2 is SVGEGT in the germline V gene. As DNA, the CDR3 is TGTGCCAGCAGAGTACACACGGGACTAGCGGACTCCTTCTACTACGAGCAGTACTTC. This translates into CASRVHTGLADSFYYEQYF.

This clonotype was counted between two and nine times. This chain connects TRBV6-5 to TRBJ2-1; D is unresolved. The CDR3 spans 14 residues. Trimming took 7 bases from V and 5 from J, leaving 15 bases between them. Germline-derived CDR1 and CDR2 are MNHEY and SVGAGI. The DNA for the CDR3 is TGTGCCAGCACCTTGGGGAACGAACACAATGAGCAGTTCTTC. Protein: CASTLGNEHNEQFF.

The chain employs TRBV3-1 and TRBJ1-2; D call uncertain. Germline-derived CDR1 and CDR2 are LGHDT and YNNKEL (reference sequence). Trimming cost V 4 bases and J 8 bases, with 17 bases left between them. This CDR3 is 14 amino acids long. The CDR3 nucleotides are TGTGCCAGCAGCCTACGTTTTAACTATGTAGGCTACACCTTC. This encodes CASSLRFNYVGYTF.

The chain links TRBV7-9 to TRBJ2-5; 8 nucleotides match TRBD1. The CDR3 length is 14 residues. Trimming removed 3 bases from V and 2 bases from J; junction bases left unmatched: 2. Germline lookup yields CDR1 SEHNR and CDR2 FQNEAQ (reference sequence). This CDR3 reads CASSFWDRQETQYF. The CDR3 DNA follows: TGTGCCAGCAGCTTCTGGGACAGGCAAGAGACCCAGTACTTC.

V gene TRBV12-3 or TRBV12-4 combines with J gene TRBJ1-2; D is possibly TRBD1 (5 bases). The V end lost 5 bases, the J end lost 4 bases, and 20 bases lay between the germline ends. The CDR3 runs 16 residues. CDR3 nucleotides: TGTGCCAGCAGTCCCCTCTCCACGCCGGGGGTCTATGGCTACACCTTC. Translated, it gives CASSPLSTPGVYGYTF.

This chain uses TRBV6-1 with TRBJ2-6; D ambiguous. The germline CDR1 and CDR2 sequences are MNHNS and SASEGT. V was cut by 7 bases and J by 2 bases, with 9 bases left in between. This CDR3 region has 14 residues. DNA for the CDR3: TGTGCCAGCATCCCAGTGACTGGGGCCAACGTCCTGACTTTC. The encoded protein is CASIPVTGANVLTF.

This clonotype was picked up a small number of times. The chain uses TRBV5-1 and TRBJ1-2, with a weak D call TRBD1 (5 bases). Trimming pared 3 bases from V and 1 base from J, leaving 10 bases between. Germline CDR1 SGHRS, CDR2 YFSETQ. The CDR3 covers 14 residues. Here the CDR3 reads CASSSLGDNYGYTF. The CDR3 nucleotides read TGCGCCAGCAGCTCTTTGGGGGATAACTATGGCTACACCTTC. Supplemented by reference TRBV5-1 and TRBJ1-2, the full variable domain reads KAGVTQTPRYLIKTRGQQVTLSCSPISGHRSVSWYQQTPGQGLQFLFEYFSETQRNKGNFPGRFSGRQFSNSRSEMNVSTLELGDSALYLCASSSLGDNYGYTFGSGTRLTVV.

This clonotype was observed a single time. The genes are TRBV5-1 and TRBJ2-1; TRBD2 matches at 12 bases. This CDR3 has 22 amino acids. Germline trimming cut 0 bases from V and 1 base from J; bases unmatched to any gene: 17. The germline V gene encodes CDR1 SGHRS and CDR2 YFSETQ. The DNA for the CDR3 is TGCGCCAGCAGCTTGGTTGGCCTAGCGGGAGGGCCAGACCAATGGTCCTACAATGAGCAGTTCTTC. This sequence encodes CASSLVGLAGGPDQWSYNEQFF.

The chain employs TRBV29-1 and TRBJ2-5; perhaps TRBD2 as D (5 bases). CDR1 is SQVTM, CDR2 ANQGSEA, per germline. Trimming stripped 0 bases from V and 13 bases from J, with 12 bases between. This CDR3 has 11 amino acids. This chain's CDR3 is CSVEDGGYPYF. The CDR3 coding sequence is TGCAGCGTTGAAGATGGCGGGTACCCGTACTTC. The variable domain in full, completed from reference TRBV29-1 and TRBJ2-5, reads SAVISQKPSRDICQRGTSLTIQCQVDSQVTMMFWYRQQPGQSLTLIATANQGSEATYESGFVIDKFPISRPNLTFSTLTVSNMSPEDSSIYLCSVEDGGYPYFGPGTRLLVL.

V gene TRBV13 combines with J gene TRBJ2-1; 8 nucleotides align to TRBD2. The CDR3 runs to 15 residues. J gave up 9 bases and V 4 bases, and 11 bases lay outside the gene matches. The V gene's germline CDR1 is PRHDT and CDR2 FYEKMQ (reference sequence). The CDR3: CASSSGPSGSLEQFF. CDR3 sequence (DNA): TGTGCCAGCAGCTCCGGACCTAGCGGGTCCCTTGAGCAGTTCTTC.

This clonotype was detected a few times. The CDR3 here is CASSTMTGNGYEQYF. The CDR3 region has the DNA TGCGCCAGCAGCACTATGACAGGGAACGGTTACGAGCAGTACTTC. This rearrangement joins TRBV5-1 to TRBJ2-5; 7 nucleotides line up with TRBD1. Judging by the DNA end, TRBJ2-7 fits better; the J call may be wrong. CDR1 is SGHRS, CDR2 YFSETQ, per germline. This CDR3 has 15 amino acids.

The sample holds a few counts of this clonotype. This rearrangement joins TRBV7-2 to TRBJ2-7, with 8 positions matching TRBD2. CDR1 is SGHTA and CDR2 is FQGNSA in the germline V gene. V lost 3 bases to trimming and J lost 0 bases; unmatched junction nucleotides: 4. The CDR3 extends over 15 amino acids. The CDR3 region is CASSLGSGDSYEQYF. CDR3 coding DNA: TGTGCCAGCAGCTTGGGTAGCGGGGACTCCTACGAGCAGTACTTC.